One and the same sample provided the 13 T cell receptor beta chains below, sequenced in a study of blood T cell repertoires in COVID-19. The data were produced by immunoSEQ multiplex PCR, yet TCRdb's version contains in-frame clones alone and is incomplete. The table includes around 160,000 clones, around 84% detected once. Sequencing input: PBMCs or T cells enriched from blood (not recorded which). These receptors came from a woman in her forties or fifties who had been exposed to COVID-19.

The chain combines TRBV11-3 with TRBJ2-2, with 7 bases fitting TRBD1. This CDR3 region has 14 residues. In germline, CDR1 is SGHNT, CDR2 YENEEA. With V trimmed by 4 bases and J by 8 bases, 7 bases remained unmatched. The CDR3 sequence is CASSSRQGLGELFF. The CDR3 nucleotides are TGTGCCAGCAGCTCGAGACAGGGCCTAGGGGAGCTGTTTTTT.

This clone appeared a few times. The chain uses TRBV7-9 and TRBJ2-2; a weak D match, TRBD2 (6 bases). V was cut by 5 bases and J by 5 bases, with 12 bases left in between. The germline CDR1 and CDR2 sequences are SEHNR and FQNEAQ (reference sequence). This CDR3 region has 14 residues. CDR3 sequence: CASSPVGGTGELFF. Here the CDR3 DNA reads TGTGCCAGCAGCCCCGTGGGGGGAACCGGGGAGCTGTTTTTT.

V gene TRBV5-4 combines with J gene TRBJ1-2; D unresolved. The CDR3 spans 15 residues. Germline V gene data show CDR1 as SGHNT and CDR2 as YYREEE (reference sequence). V was pared by 0 bases and J by 2 bases, with 11 bases between. CDR3 in DNA: TGTGCCAGCAGCTTGGGCCGGGAGTTCAACTATGGCTACACCTTC. Its translation: CASSLGREFNYGYTF.

The J gene is TRBJ2-3, the V gene TRBV7-2, with D tentatively TRBD1 (8 bases). The CDR3 length is 16 residues. Per germline, CDR1 SGHTA and CDR2 FQGNSA. V was cut by 4 bases and J by 1 base, with 15 bases left in between. For the CDR3, the DNA is TGTGCCAGCAGCTCGCACAGGGGGGGAGGCACAGATACGCAGTATTTT. Its translation is CASSSHRGGGTDTQYF.

The J gene is TRBJ1-3, the V gene TRBV25-1, with 10 bases aligning to TRBD1. The CDR3 contains 14 residues. Germline CDR1 MGHDK, CDR2 SYGVNS. Trimming removed 9 bases from V and 8 bases from J; junction bases left unmatched: 10. As DNA, the CDR3 is TGTGCCAGTCAGTGGTCGGGACAGGGGCACACCATATATTTT. As protein: CASQWSGQGHTIYF.

V gene TRBV6-5 combines with J gene TRBJ1-2, with 7 bases aligning to TRBD1. The CDR3 sequence is 12 residues long. J gave up 6 bases and V 6 bases, and 4 bases lay outside the gene matches. CDR1 MNHEY and CDR2 SVGAGI come from the germline V gene. The CDR3 protein is CASSRGVNGYTF. The CDR3 nucleotides are TGTGCCAGCAGCAGGGGGGTAAATGGCTACACCTTC.

The rearrangement links TRBV19 to TRBJ2-3, with a tentative D call TRBD2 (6 bases). The CDR3 consists of 16 residues. Germline V gives CDR1 LNHDA, CDR2 SQIVND (reference sequence). Trimming removed 3 bases from V and 0 bases from J, with 13 bases in between. CDR3 sequence: CASSIFAGTSTDTQYF. The DNA for the CDR3 is TGTGCCAGTAGTATTTTCGCAGGGACTAGCACAGATACGCAGTATTTT.

The chain couples TRBV14 to TRBJ2-1; TRBD2 agrees at 10 bases. Germline CDR1 is SGHDN and CDR2 is FVKESK. The junction had 17 bases not matched to a gene; V was cut back by 6 bases and J by 6 bases. The CDR3 extends over 18 amino acids. The CDR3 region is CASRRASGRISTVNEQFF. CDR3 bases: TGTGCCAGCAGACGGGCTAGCGGGAGAATCTCAACGGTCAATGAGCAGTTCTTC.

CDR3 nucleotides: TGTGCCAGCAGCTTAGGACAATACTACGAGCAGTACTTC. Encoded protein: CASSLGQYYEQYF. The V gene is TRBV7-3, the J gene TRBJ2-7; a possible D gene is TRBD1 (5 bases). The CDR3 sequence is 13 residues long. Trimming shortened V by 2 bases and J by 3 bases, and 8 bases separated the two germline ends. Germline assignment: CDR1 SGHTA and CDR2 FQGTGA.

This clone was recorded many times. This chain uses TRBV6-1 with TRBJ2-3, with TRBD2 matching over 8 bases. Germline V lookup: CDR1 MNHNS, CDR2 SASEGT. The CDR3 consists of 14 residues. V was clipped by 3 bases and J by 2 bases; unmatched bases: 1. The CDR3 nucleotides are TGTGCCAGCAGTGACGGGAGGGCCACAGATACGCAGTATTTT. This encodes CASSDGRATDTQYF.

The chain links TRBV11-2 to TRBJ1-6, with D perhaps TRBD1 (6 bases). The germline V gene has CDR1 SGHAT and CDR2 FQNNGV. The CDR3 totals 15 residues. V gave up 4 bases and J gave up 9 bases, with 16 bases separating them. Here the CDR3 reads CASSWGRGGSSPLHF. The CDR3 DNA reads TGTGCCAGCAGCTGGGGTCGAGGGGGAAGTTCACCCCTCCACTTT.

This clone was seen a single time. This rearrangement joins TRBV5-1 to TRBJ1-6; TRBD1 matches 8 bases. Unmatched junction bases numbered 3, after V lost 1 base and J lost 6 bases. The CDR3 length is 15 residues. CDR1 SGHRS and CDR2 YFSETQ come from the germline V gene. CDR3 in DNA: TGCGCCAGCAGCTTGCAGGGGGCGTTTAATTCACCCCTCCACTTT. It is translated as CASSLQGAFNSPLHF.

This chain uses TRBV5-6 with TRBJ2-1; 14 positions match TRBD2. The germline V gene encodes CDR1 SGHDT and CDR2 YYEEEE. With V trimmed by 4 bases and J by 6 bases, 6 bases remained unmatched. This CDR3 is built from 16 residues. CDR3 DNA sequence: TGTGCCAGCAGCCCCGGGACTAGCGGGAGTTTCAATGAGCAGTTCTTC. Residues: CASSPGTSGSFNEQFF. Based on the CDR3 plus reference TRBV5-6 and TRBJ2-1, the full variable domain is DAGVTQSPTHLIKTRGQQVTLRCSPKSGHDTVSWYQQALGQGPQFIFQYYEEEERQRGNFPDRFSGHQFPNYSSELNVNALLLGDSALYLCASSPGTSGSFNEQFFGPGTRLTVL.